A selection of T cell receptor beta chains follows, all from one sample in a study of neurological immune-mediated disorders. MiXCR, run by TCRdb on the 5' RACE reads, gives a single entry per CDR3 protein. The table lists 84,000 or so distinct CDR3 sequences, approximately 4.6% of them singletons, with around 5.8% in the top ten. Sequencing was carried out using PBMCs. These receptors all stem from a woman aged 55 to 70 with multiple sclerosis. Each CDR3 is given with its conserved first and last residue. D genes are given only for firm matches. Expanded clones are given a class, and other clones once, few, many or no size at all.

size,D,J,V,DNA,CDR3
many,TRBD2,TRBJ2-1,TRBV7-2,TGTGCCAGCAGCTTAGCCGGCGGGGGGCAGTCCAATGAGCAGTTCTTC,CASSLAGGGQSNEQFF
many,-,TRBJ2-2,TRBV7-6,TGTGCCAGCAGCCCAGTCGCGATAAAAAACACCGGGGAGCTGTTTTTT,CASSPVAIKNTGELFF
many,TRBD1,TRBJ2-3,TRBV29-1,TGCAGCGTGGAATCCGGGCAGGGGGCGCAGTATTTT,CSVESGQGAQYF
many,TRBD2,TRBJ2-3,TRBV20-1,TGCAGTGCTAGAGAGGGACTAGCGGGATACACAGATACGCAGTATTTT,CSAREGLAGYTDTQYF
many,-,TRBJ1-1,TRBV5-1,TGCGCCAGCAGCTTGGAAGGCAGGGGCCGCGTTAACACTGAAGCTTTCTTT,CASSLEGRGRVNTEAFF
many,-,TRBJ2-2,TRBV11-2,TGTGCCAGCAGCTTAGGCAGTCTAGGCGGGGAGCTGTTTTTT,CASSLGSLGGELFF
few,-,TRBJ2-3,TRBV20-1,TGCAGTGCTAGAGGAACTAGCACTACAGATACGCAGTATTTT,CSARGTSTTDTQYF
many,TRBD2,TRBJ2-4,TRBV29-1,TGCAGCGTTGTAGCGGGCGGGGGGAACATTCAGTACTTC,CSVVAGGGNIQYF
many,-,TRBJ1-1,TRBV7-2,TGTGCCAGCAGCCGATCAACAGCGAACACTGAAGCTTTCTTT,CASSRSTANTEAFF
many,TRBD2,TRBJ2-4,TRBV20-1,TGCAGTGTCCCCCCAGGGACTAGCAGATTTCTAGCCAAAAACATTCAGTACTTC,CSVPPGTSRFLAKNIQYF
many,-,TRBJ2-7,TRBV7-6,TGTGCCAGCAGCCCACCGGGACGTCCCCACGAGCAGTACTTC,CASSPPGRPHEQYF
many,-,TRBJ2-7,TRBV5-1,TGCGCCAGCAGCTTGGTGGGGTCGACGGAATACGAGCAGTACTTC,CASSLVGSTEYEQYF
many,TRBD1,TRBJ2-5,TRBV23-1,TGCGCCAGCAGTCAACGAGGGACAGAAGAGACCCAGTACTTC,CASSQRGTEETQYF
many,TRBD1,TRBJ2-7,TRBV20-1,TGCAGTGCTGCGGACAGGGGGCCTGGGGAGCAGTACTTC,CSAADRGPGEQYF
many,-,TRBJ1-6,TRBV6-2/TRBV6-3,TGTGCCAGCAGTTACTCCACCTCTGATTCACCCCTCCACTTT,CASSYSTSDSPLHF
many,TRBD1,TRBJ1-1,TRBV20-1,TGCAGTGCGCCTACAGGGGGCAGAGACACTGAAGCTTTCTTT,CSAPTGGRDTEAFF
-,-,TRBJ2-7,TRBV2,TGTGCCAACGAGCGAGCGACCTACGAGCAGTACTTC,CANERATYEQYF
many,-,TRBJ1-1,TRBV20-1,TGCAGTGCTAGAGGGGGGGCGCCCGGCGGCACTGAAGCTTTCTTT,CSARGGAPGGTEAFF
many,-,TRBJ2-7,TRBV29-1,TGCAGCGTTAGGGGCTCCTACGAGCAGTACTTC,CSVRGSYEQYF
many,-,TRBJ1-1,TRBV6-5,TGTGCCAGCAGTTCCCAGGGGAACATGAACACTGAAGCTTTCTTT,CASSSQGNMNTEAFF
many,-,TRBJ2-1,TRBV5-1,TGCGCCAGCAGCTTCGGGAGCGCCTCCAATGAGCAGTTCTTC,CASSFGSASNEQFF
many,TRBD1,TRBJ2-7,TRBV6-5,TGTGCCAGCAGTTTCCGACAGGGCCTTGGCGAGCAGTACTTC,CASSFRQGLGEQYF
many,-,TRBJ2-7,TRBV3-1,TGTGCCAGCAGCCAATCACAGGGAGGCTACGAGCAGTACTTC,CASSQSQGGYEQYF
many,-,TRBJ2-1,TRBV7-9,TGTGCCAGCAGCTTAGGGTCGAGCTCCTACAATGAGCAGTTCTTC,CASSLGSSSYNEQFF
many,-,TRBJ1-3,TRBV18,TGTGCCAGCTCATCGACGGGAAACACCATATATTTT,CASSSTGNTIYF
many,TRBD1,TRBJ2-3,TRBV24-1,TGTGCCACCAGTGACAATACAGGGGCGAGTGGAGATACGCAGTATTTT,CATSDNTGASGDTQYF
many,TRBD2,TRBJ2-1,TRBV7-2,TGTGCCGCCTGGGCGGGGGAGGCCGATGAGCAGTTCTTC,CAAWAGEADEQFF
many,-,TRBJ2-2,TRBV12-3/TRBV12-4,TGTGCCAGCAAGGGGACGCGGGTTAACACCGGGGAGCTGTTTTTT,CASKGTRVNTGELFF
many,-,TRBJ2-7,TRBV5-1,TGCGCCAGCAGCACCGACCCCGGGGCCGGGAAGGAGCAGTACTTC,CASSTDPGAGKEQYF
many,TRBD2,TRBJ2-2,TRBV7-7,TGTGCCAGCAGTACCGGGGGGGCGAACACCGGGGAGCTGTTTTTT,CASSTGGANTGELFF
many,-,TRBJ2-4,TRBV24-1,TGTGCCACCAGTGTCCAGGGCATGAACATTCAGTACTTC,CATSVQGMNIQYF